The 13 T cell receptor beta chains presented below share a single source sample, sequenced in a study of T cells in Graves' hyperthyroidism and ophthalmopathy (dated by TCRdb to about 2019). The receptor library was made with multiplex PCR. The instrument was an Illumina HiSeq 2000. The TCR beta CDR3 regions were amplified from RNA transcripts. The first round of RT-PCR for the TCR CDR3 was performed with the HTBI primer set and the Qiagen OneStep RT-PCR kit. Using fastp trimming at Q25 and MiXCR clonotype assembly, TCRdb reanalyzed the public sequencing data and kept in-frame beta chains. Rows matching on CDR3 protein sequence are summarized as one entry with the most common DNA and genes. This sample comprises 500,000 to 700,000 distinct CDR3 sequences, about a sixth of them detected only once. The biggest ten clones account for approximately 20% of the sample. What was sequenced was blood. These receptor sequences come from a woman aged 18-29 years with Graves' hyperthyroidism.

Only a few counts were recorded for this clonotype. The CDR3 nucleotides read TGTGCCACCTCACCAGGACAGGGAAACCCCTATGGCTACACCTTC. Translation gives CATSPGQGNPYGYTF. This chain joins TRBV6-1 and TRBJ1-2; 8 nucleotides align to TRBD1. The CDR3 has 15 amino acids. The V gene end was trimmed by 10 bases and the J gene end by 4 bases; junction bases not matched to a gene: 14. From germline, CDR1 is MNHNS and CDR2 SASEGT.

The chain employs TRBV7-9 and TRBJ1-1, with D uncertain. V lost 10 bases and J lost 3, with 9 bases in between. Germline CDR1 SEHNR, CDR2 FQNEAQ (reference sequence). The CDR3 is made up of 11 amino acids. Here the CDR3 reads CAIGEDTEAFF. For the CDR3, the DNA is TGTGCCATTGGGGAGGACACTGAAGCTTTCTTT.

This clonotype has at least ten counts. V and J are TRBV20-1 and TRBJ2-1; 9 bases are shared with TRBD1. With V trimmed by 5 bases and J by 9 bases, 5 bases remained unmatched. Germline CDR1 is DFQATT and CDR2 is SNEGSKA (reference sequence). CDR3 length: 12 amino acids. CDR3 region: CSASTGGPEQFF. In nucleotides, the CDR3 is TGCAGTGCTTCGACAGGGGGTCCTGAGCAGTTCTTC.

This clonotype was seen many times. The rearrangement joins TRBV29-1 to TRBJ2-2, with D unclear. Looked up from germline, CDR1 is SQVTM and CDR2 is ANQGSEA. Trimming cost V 1 base and J 5 bases, with 5 bases left between them. The CDR3 has 12 amino acids. CDR3 region: CSVEGTTGELFF. The CDR3 DNA reads TGCAGCGTTGAAGGGACGACCGGGGAGCTGTTTTTT.

This clonotype was seen at least ten times. This sequence joins TRBV7-9 and TRBJ2-7; 9 bases line up with TRBD2. The germline CDR1 and CDR2 sequences are SEHNR and FQNEAQ (reference sequence). This CDR3 contains 14 residues. V was clipped by 6 bases and J by 4 bases; unmatched bases: 7. This chain's CDR3 is CASSSSGSPYEQYF. CDR3 nucleotide sequence: TGTGCCAGCAGTAGTAGCGGGAGTCCTTACGAGCAGTACTTC.

This clonotype has only a few counts. This sequence joins TRBV20-1 and TRBJ1-5; possible D gene TRBD1, 5 bases. The CDR3 length is 13 residues. V lost 6 bases and J lost 7, with 16 bases in between. CDR1 and CDR2 from the germline V gene are DFQATT and SNEGSKA (reference sequence). The CDR3 DNA follows: TGCAGTGCCGTTAAAGCGGGGGAGCAGCCCCAGCATTTT. Amino acids: CSAVKAGEQPQHF.

As regards this clonotype: One end of the junction is discordant with germline, which a read error may explain. V gene TRBV5-6 combines with J gene TRBJ1-1; TRBD1 matches 7 bases. Germline assignment: CDR1 SGHDT and CDR2 YYEEEE. The CDR3 sequence is 14 residues long. CDR3 nucleotides: TGTGCCAGCGGCTTTCCAGGGGGGGTCACTGAAGCTTTCTTT. This translates into CASGFPGGVTEAFF.

This clonotype was seen ten or more times. This CDR3 is CSGLAGLQETQYF. The CDR3 region has the DNA TGCAGTGGACTAGCGGGGCTCCAAGAGACCCAGTACTTC. V usage is TRBV20-1 and J usage is TRBJ2-5; the match to TRBD2 covers 11 bases. This CDR3 is built from 13 residues. V shed 7 bases and J 1 base; nucleotides not matched to a gene: 2. Germline V gene sequence: CDR1 DFQATT, CDR2 SNEGSKA (reference sequence).

In its sample, this clonotype was seen many times. The rearrangement joins TRBV5-1 to TRBJ1-1, with 10 bases lining up with TRBD1. V was clipped by 4 bases and J by 1 base; unmatched bases: 4. The CDR3 is made up of 15 amino acids. Germline V gives CDR1 SGHRS, CDR2 YFSETQ. The CDR3 DNA follows: TGCGCCAGCAGCCGGGACAGGGGAAGGAACACTGAAGCTTTCTTT. This gives the protein CASSRDRGRNTEAFF.

This clonotype occurred many times. This chain joins TRBV7-8 and TRBJ2-7, with D possibly called TRBD1 or TRBD2 (5 bases each). Germline CDR1 reads SGHVS; CDR2 reads FQNEAQ. The CDR3 covers 15 residues. The germline V and J ends were trimmed by 1 base and 2 bases, with 12 bases remaining between them. CDR3 protein: CASSLVVWGTYEQYF. CDR3 nucleotides: TGTGCCAGCAGCTTAGTTGTTTGGGGGACCTACGAGCAGTACTTC.

The table lists this clonotype with a few counts. The CDR3 bases are TGTGCCTGGACCCGGGGACTTGCCACTGAAGCTTTCTTT. Its translation is CAWTRGLATEAFF. The chain is built from TRBV30 and TRBJ1-1; D may be TRBD1 (5 bases). V was pared by 4 bases and J by 4 bases, with 13 bases between. The germline gives CDR1 GTSNPN, CDR2 SVGIG (reference sequence). The CDR3 is made up of 13 amino acids.

The V call is TRBV20-1, the J call TRBJ2-7; 13 bases map to TRBD2. Per germline, CDR1 DFQATT and CDR2 SNEGSKA (reference sequence). The V and J ends lost 1 base and 2 bases, in that order; junction bases with no gene match: 5. This CDR3 has 16 amino acids. The CDR3: CSARGLAGGETYEQYF. For the CDR3, the DNA is TGCAGTGCTAGAGGACTAGCGGGGGGCGAGACCTACGAGCAGTACTTC.

This rearrangement joins TRBV4-3 to TRBJ1-2; TRBD1 is a possible D gene (5 bases). V lost 3 bases to trimming and J lost 2 bases, with 19 bases between them. Germline V CDR1 and CDR2: LGHNA, YSLEER. The CDR3 runs 17 residues. CDR3 in amino acids: CASSHIPGGTKNYGYTF. The CDR3 DNA reads TGCGCCAGCAGCCACATTCCGGGGGGAACAAAAAACTATGGCTACACCTTC.